This TCR beta chain was documented in a study of brain metastases from non-small cell lung cancer. Broader study findings: Compared with primary tumors, brain metastases showed less T-cell infiltration. Brain metastases shared most TCR repertoire with primaries, with sparse T cells. In about 60% of brain metastases, T-cell clones were expanded compared with matched primary tumors.

The method was immunoSEQ multiplex PCR; TCRdb's version includes in-frame clones alone and lacks a portion of them. The sample consists of roughly 2,000 clones, roughly 80% of them appearing once. This clone was observed once. What it binds is not known. The CDR3 is 13 amino acids. V was clipped by 3 bases and J by 10 bases, with 15 bases between them. Per the germline V gene, CDR1 is LGHNT and CDR2 is FRNRAP. Sequenced sample: primary lung tumor tissue. This clonotype was sampled from a donor over 35 with non-small cell lung cancer. This sequence joins TRBV12-5 and TRBJ1-1; the D is unclear. The CDR3 DNA sequence: TGTGCTAGTGGTTTACTGGAACATCGGTTAGCTTTCTTT. It encodes CASGLLEHRLAFF.